The 22 T cell receptor beta chains presented below share a single source sample, sequenced in a study of Ad26.COV2.S vaccination and SARS-CoV-2 variants. Sequencing used immunoSEQ multiplex PCR; TCRdb keeps in-frame clones, though not all of them. The repertoire holds about 250,000 clones, with around 88% as singletons. Treatment indicated: around 19 received Ad26.COV2.S at low or high dose, single or two shots; roughly 5 received placebo; per-sample allocation not given. Day 63 after the first vaccine or placebo injection was the time point for sampling. Material: peripheral blood, obtained in a trial of Ad26.COV2.S vaccine versus placebo. Receptors originate from a person between 18 and 65 years old who received the Ad26.COV2.S COVID-19 vaccine or a placebo.

This chain connects TRBV9 to TRBJ2-4; D is unclear. Trimming stripped 1 base from V and 6 bases from J, with 14 bases between. The germline V gene has CDR1 SGDLS and CDR2 YYNGEE. The CDR3 consists of 15 residues. CDR3 DNA: TGTGCCAGCAGCGTAACCTGGGGTTCCGGAAACATTCAGTACTTC. Encoded protein: CASSVTWGSGNIQYF.

The CDR3, as DNA: TGCGCCAGCAGCCGCGGCGGATACTATGGCTACACCTTC. This codes for CASSRGGYYGYTF. The rearrangement links TRBV4-3 to TRBJ1-2; D gene ambiguous. This CDR3 is 13 amino acids long. Per germline, CDR1 LGHNA and CDR2 YSLEER. Between the trimmed V and J ends, which lost 4 bases and 3 bases, there was a span of 9 bases.

The J gene is TRBJ2-3, the V gene TRBV7-2, with D perhaps TRBD1 (5 bases). The CDR3 extends over 17 amino acids. The germline V gene encodes CDR1 SGHTA and CDR2 FQGNSA. V was cut by 3 bases and J by 1 base, with 17 bases left in between. The CDR3 DNA is TGTGCCAGCAGCTTTACGAGGACAAGTGGGGGCACAGATACGCAGTATTTT. It is translated as CASSFTRTSGGTDTQYF.

The chain has TRBV5-8 and TRBJ1-4, with 9 bases aligning to TRBD1. The V gene end was trimmed by 0 bases and the J gene end by 6 bases; junction bases not matched to a gene: 3. CDR3 size: 15 residues. Germline CDR1 and CDR2: SGHTS and YDEGEE. In nucleotides, the CDR3 is TGTGCCAGCAGCTTGGGAAGGACAGGGGATGAAAAACTGTTTTTT. It codes for CASSLGRTGDEKLFF.

The CDR3 loop is CASSKTGQATYEQYF. The CDR3 DNA reads as TGTGCCAGCAGTAAAACGGGACAGGCCACCTACGAGCAGTACTTC. The genes are TRBV2 and TRBJ2-7; 8 positions match TRBD1. Germline trimming cut 5 bases from V and 2 bases from J; bases unmatched to any gene: 8. The CDR3 length is 15 residues. Germline V gives CDR1 SNHLY, CDR2 FYNNEI.

CDR3 DNA: TGTGCCAGCAGCTTAGTACCGGGGGCAGGGTCTGGAAACACCATATATTTT. Its translation: CASSLVPGAGSGNTIYF. The chain joins TRBV7-9 to TRBJ1-3; D might be TRBD1 (6 bases). The V end lost 1 base, the J end lost 1 base, and 14 bases lay between the germline ends. The V gene's germline CDR1 is SEHNR and CDR2 FQNEAQ (reference sequence). The CDR3 covers 17 residues.

The rearrangement uses TRBV19 and TRBJ2-7; possibly TRBD1 for D (5 bases). The V gene's germline CDR1 is LNHDA and CDR2 SQIVND (reference sequence). The CDR3 is 13 residues long. The V gene lost 2 bases and the J gene lost 5 bases, with 10 bases spanning the gap. CDR3 in amino acids: CASSISEGDEQYV. The DNA of the CDR3 is TGTGCCAGTAGTATATCGGAAGGGGACGAGCAGTACGTC.

The J gene is TRBJ1-1, the V gene TRBV5-8; no definite D call. The CDR3 covers 13 residues. Germline V CDR1 and CDR2: SGHTS, YDEGEE. The V gene lost 0 bases and the J gene lost 8 bases, with 11 bases spanning the gap. In DNA form, the CDR3 reads TGTGCCAGCAGCTTGGTGGTTGTCGGAGAAGCTTTCTTT. Protein: CASSLVVVGEAFF.

This clone was detected only once. The chain has TRBV7-2 and TRBJ1-1; TRBD1 is a possible D gene (5 bases). The germline CDR1 and CDR2 sequences are SGHTA and FQGNSA. The CDR3 spans 13 residues. V lost 6 bases to trimming and J lost 1 base, with 9 bases between them. CDR3 region: CASSSRANTEAFF. For the CDR3, the DNA is TGTGCCAGCAGTAGCAGGGCGAACACTGAAGCTTTCTTT.

This rearrangement joins TRBV27 to TRBJ1-3; D possibly corresponds to TRBD1 (5 bases). V lost 4 bases and J lost 2, with 9 bases in between. The CDR3 is 14 residues long. Germline loops: CDR1 MNHEY, CDR2 SMNVEV (reference sequence). The CDR3: CASSSVRAGNTIYF. CDR3 DNA: TGTGCCAGCAGTTCGGTCAGGGCTGGAAACACCATATATTTT.

This clone was counted once. The chain has TRBV5-1 and TRBJ2-3; 7 nucleotides match TRBD2. The CDR3 is 16 residues long. Germline lookup yields CDR1 SGHRS and CDR2 YFSETQ. V lost 4 bases and J lost 0; bases outside the gene matches: 8. DNA for the CDR3: TGCGCCAGCAGCCCACGATGGGGGGGAAGCACAGATACGCAGTATTTT. This sequence encodes CASSPRWGGSTDTQYF. The full variable domain, rest sourced from reference TRBV5-1 and TRBJ2-3, is KAGVTQTPRYLIKTRGQQVTLSCSPISGHRSVSWYQQTPGQGLQFLFEYFSETQRNKGNFPGRFSGRQFSNSRSEMNVSTLELGDSALYLCASSPRWGGSTDTQYFGPGTRLTVL.

V is TRBV6-2 or TRBV6-3 and J is TRBJ1-5; D is undetermined. In germline, CDR1 is MNHEY, CDR2 SVGEGT. V lost 2 bases and J lost 4, with 15 bases in between. The CDR3 loop spans 16 amino acids. Here the CDR3 reads CASSYQSPLGNQPQHF. The CDR3 nucleotides read TGTGCCAGCAGTTACCAGAGCCCACTGGGGAATCAGCCCCAGCATTTT.

This clone has a single count. This chain links TRBV25-1 with TRBJ2-5; TRBD2 matches 14 bases. The junction had 2 bases not matched to a gene; V was cut back by 2 bases and J by 3 bases. CDR1 MGHDK and CDR2 SYGVNS come from the germline V gene. The CDR3 runs to 16 residues. CDR3 region: CASSEGLAGGEETQYF. CDR3 in DNA: TGTGCCAGCAGTGAAGGACTAGCGGGGGGAGAAGAGACCCAGTACTTC.

The genes are TRBV7-2 and TRBJ2-7, with 8 bases fitting TRBD1. J lost 2 bases, V lost 4 bases, and 10 bases had no gene match. Germline V gene data show CDR1 as SGHTA and CDR2 as FQGNSA. The length of the CDR3 is 16 residues. CDR3 protein: CASSSNDRGPPYEQYV. The CDR3, as DNA: TGTGCCAGCAGCTCAAACGACAGGGGCCCCCCCTACGAGCAGTACGTC.

V gene TRBV24-1 combines with J gene TRBJ2-1, with TRBD2 identical over 8 bases. V lost 6 bases and J lost 9; bases outside the gene matches: 9. The CDR3 length is 14 residues. The V gene's germline CDR1 is KGHDR and CDR2 SFDVKD. The CDR3 DNA is TGTGCCACCAGTCCACTAGCGGAGAGGAGTGAGCAGTTCTTC. It specifies CATSPLAERSEQFF.

The chain combines TRBV7-3 with TRBJ2-2; D is undetermined. Germline values: CDR1 SGHTA, CDR2 FQGTGA. V gave up 3 bases and J gave up 2 bases, with 1 base separating them. The CDR3 consists of 12 residues. The CDR3 loop is CASSFNTGELFF. The CDR3 coding sequence is TGTGCCAGCAGCTTTAACACCGGGGAGCTGTTTTTT.

The chain recombines TRBV6-2 or TRBV6-3 with TRBJ1-3, with D uncertain. CDR3 length: 15 residues. V was pared by 2 bases and J by 0 bases, with 8 bases between. Germline loops: CDR1 MNHEY, CDR2 SVGEGT. CDR3 sequence reads: CASSYSRSSGNTIYF. CDR3 nucleotides: TGTGCCAGCAGTTACAGCCGGAGCTCTGGAAACACCATATATTTT.

The V gene is TRBV4-3, the J gene TRBJ2-1; 13 bases are a match to TRBD2. This CDR3 is 20 amino acids long. Germline CDR1 reads LGHNA; CDR2 reads YSLEER. The trim removed 1 base at V and 0 bases at J, leaving 9 bases unmatched. The CDR3 is CASSQASGLAGRSSYNEQFF. DNA for the CDR3: TGCGCCAGCAGCCAAGCCTCGGGACTAGCGGGACGAAGCTCCTACAATGAGCAGTTCTTC.

The gene calls are TRBV4-2 and TRBJ2-3; D tentatively fits TRBD1 or TRBD2 (5 bases each). Per germline, CDR1 LGHNA and CDR2 YNFKEQ. V gave up 1 base and J gave up 0 bases, with 5 bases separating them. The CDR3 contains 14 residues. The CDR3 DNA follows: TGTGCCAGCAGCCAAGGGGACAGCACAGATACGCAGTATTTT. Its translation: CASSQGDSTDTQYF.

This clone was detected once. This chain joins TRBV6-5 and TRBJ2-3; D gene uncertain. Germline lookup yields CDR1 MNHEY and CDR2 SVGAGI. The CDR3 extends over 15 amino acids. Trimming removed 2 bases from V and 6 bases from J, with 15 bases in between. Here the CDR3 DNA reads TGTGCCAGCAGTTACGACGCCTATTCAACCGATACGCAGTATTTT. This sequence encodes CASSYDAYSTDTQYF.

This clone was observed once. This sequence joins TRBV6-5 and TRBJ1-5; maybe TRBD1 (5 bases). The V gene lost 8 bases and the J gene lost 3 bases, with 11 bases spanning the gap. This CDR3 is 13 amino acids long. Germline V gene lookup returns CDR1 MNHEY and CDR2 SVGAGI. The CDR3 DNA follows: TGTGCCAGCGAAAGGGGCCCCAATCAGCCCCAGCATTTT. As protein: CASERGPNQPQHF.

V gene TRBV7-3 combines with J gene TRBJ2-2; D not resolved. The CDR3 spans 14 residues. V was shortened by 2 bases and J by 3 bases, with 7 bases between the two germline ends. CDR1 and CDR2 from the germline V gene are SGHTA and FQGTGA. Here the CDR3 DNA reads TGTGCCAGCAGCTTAGGAACGGACACCGGGGAGCTGTTTTTT. Residues: CASSLGTDTGELFF.